Detailed here is one T cell receptor beta chain. What it binds is unknown. Patients with stable or active relapsing-remitting disease, all of them treatment-naive, made up the multiple sclerosis controls. TEMRA cells were FACS-enriched, while CD8+ and CD4+ T cells were negatively isolated. Between the trimmed V and J ends, which lost 8 bases and 4 bases, there was a span of 11 bases. Germline V gene data show CDR1 as ENHRY and CDR2 as SYGVKD. This CDR3 spans 13 amino acids. The authors reverse transcribed roughly 0.45 to 1 ug RNA with random hexamers. Amplification of TCR beta CDR3 used immunoSEQ multiplex PCR across 54 Vbeta and 13 Jbeta. TCRdb processed the immunoSEQ multiplex PCR reads anew with MiXCR; each CDR3 protein has one entry. The repertoire holds approximately 270,000 distinct CDR3 sequences, with roughly 95% as singletons. This entry belongs to a study of CD8 T cells in Susac syndrome. Study outcomes and limitations: That the number of individuals in its TCR sequencing and HLA analysis was relatively small was acknowledged by the study.

This clonotype was obtained from a human donor with multiple sclerosis. Sequencing input: CD4+ T cells from PBMCs. The chain links TRBV10-3 to TRBJ2-2; D not resolved. CDR3 region: CAISGRSTGELFF. The DNA for the CDR3 is TGTGCCATCTCCGGTCGGTCCACCGGGGAGCTGTTTTTT.